This T cell receptor beta chain came from a study of molecular identifiers for immune sequencing clone quantification. General study results and limits: Whereas naive cells kept under 1% of molecules in clones above 20 RNA copies, such clones held over 98% in effectors.

This clonotype was recorded a few times. Its cognate antigen is unknown. Between about 19,000 and 1,100,000 sorted cells, with 10%, 30% or 50% RNA, yielded naive CD8 libraries. In the sort, naive CD8 T cells were defined as CD8+CD4-CCR7+CD45RA+. Previously described methods and listed TCR primers produced bulk TCR libraries. Via MiXCR, TCRdb re-called the PCR reads, giving one row per CDR3 protein. This sample has approximately 590,000 distinct CDR3 sequences, with approximately 24% found just once. This CDR3 spans 14 amino acids. Germline values: CDR1 SGHDT, CDR2 YYEEEE. Trimming shortened V by 0 bases and J by 3 bases, and 9 bases separated the two germline ends.

The sample comprised naive CD8+ T cells from blood, with Jurkat cell RNA spiked in. Subset given: FACS-sorted CD8+CD4-CCR7+CD45RA+ naive T cells. This sequence originates from a human donor in good health. Some libraries in this study had Jurkat cell RNA spiked in. V gene TRBV5-6 combines with J gene TRBJ1-1; the D gene is possibly TRBD1 (5 bases). CDR3 sequence: CASSLEQAYTEAFF. The CDR3 nucleotides read TGTGCCAGCAGCTTGGAACAGGCGTACACTGAAGCTTTCTTT.